The T cell receptor (beta chain) under discussion was sequenced for a study of CD4 T cell repertoires in COVID-19. Study context: After approximately nine days of IL-2 expansion, CFSE-low cells were relabeled and restimulated with other coronavirus spikes.

This clone was observed a few times. Its antigen is as yet unknown. Using immunoSEQ multiplex PCR, the repertoire was profiled, and TCRdb retains in-frame clones only, with some absent. The repertoire has more than 65,000 clones, about four fifths of them found once; the top ten carry roughly 0.5%. CDR3 length: 16 amino acids. CDR1 is LNHDA and CDR2 is SQIVND in the germline V gene (reference sequence). The V end lost 5 bases, the J end lost 0 bases, and 14 bases lay between the germline ends. Study results and caveats: Suggested intraclonal diversification: top SARS-CoV-2-reactive clonotypes appeared in two or three memory subsets.

The TCR originated in a human donor who had COVID-19. This material consisted of CD4+ T cells from peripheral blood, taken after recovery from COVID-19. The chain combines TRBV19 with TRBJ2-4; D gene uncertain. CDR3 DNA sequence: TGTGCCAGTAGTTTGGCAGATCAACTAGCCAAAAACATTCAGTACTTC. It yields the protein CASSLADQLAKNIQYF.